A single TCR beta chain is shown here with its context. The data were taken from a study of blood T cells in healthy people across ages. A second PCR, run for about 7 to 11 cycles, used a sample-barcoded 5' primer plus a J-beta primer mix. Each CDR3 protein is one row after TCRdb ran MiXCR on the 5' RACE reads. The top ten clones hold approximately 15% of a sample with 600,000 or so distinct CDR3 sequences, around 31% of them seen once. The CDR3 extends over 16 amino acids. V shed 6 bases and J shed 4 bases, with 21 bases lying between them. Germline V gene sequence: CDR1 SEHNR, CDR2 FQNEAQ (reference sequence).

Sequenced sample: blood. V is TRBV7-9 and J is TRBJ1-1, with a possible D match to TRBD1 (5 bases). The receptor was derived from a woman of 80 years or more in good health. Written as DNA, the CDR3 is TGTGCCAGCAGGTCACCCCTGGGTGGGGCGTCCACTGAAGCTTTCTTT. Its translation: CASRSPLGGASTEAFF.